This TCR beta chain was captured by sequencing in a study of cytomegalovirus exposure and HLA in healthy donors. Study-wide results and limits: Using a false discovery rate of 0.05, a later analysis showed that roughly 16,000 TCR beta sequences were associated with HLA alleles. In a later analysis, V- and J-gene trimming of beta chains associated with a DCLRE1C missense variant, replicated independently. DRB1 had the most TCR associations and HLA-C the fewest, a later analysis found, with rates varying by HLA locus.

Remarks on this clone: Antigen: not known.

The PCR employed 60 Vbeta primers together with 13 Jbeta primers. The data were produced by immunoSEQ multiplex PCR, yet TCRdb's version contains in-frame clones alone and is incomplete. Here the sample spans some 120,000 clones, around 84% being singletons. Germline V gene lookup returns CDR1 PRHDT and CDR2 FYEKMQ (reference sequence). This CDR3 has 14 amino acids. V lost 5 bases and J 5 bases, leaving 13 bases between the germline ends. Material for sequencing was PBMCs. The chain uses TRBV13 and TRBJ2-1; a possible D gene is TRBD2 (5 bases). This receptor was taken from a woman younger than 35 in good health and CMV-seropositive. CDR3 in amino acids: CASSPRLTNNEQFF. The DNA for the CDR3 is TGTGCCAGCAGCCCCCGACTGACTAACAATGAGCAGTTCTTC.